The 17 T cell receptor beta chains presented below share a single source sample, sequenced in a study of blood T cell repertoires in COVID-19. Some clones are missing from TCRdb's copy, which holds only in-frame ones; the method was immunoSEQ multiplex PCR. The sample shows a few hundred thousand clones, about nine tenths of them seen only once. Material: peripheral blood. The receptors derive from a woman aged 55-69 years with acute or convalescent COVID-19.

This clone was observed once. This rearrangement joins TRBV4-3 to TRBJ1-2, with TRBD1 as a possible D gene (5 bases). CDR3 length: 16 residues. Germline V gene sequence: CDR1 LGHNA, CDR2 YSLEER. V dropped 0 bases and J dropped 4 bases, with 15 bases sitting between them. DNA for the CDR3: TGCGCCAGCAGCCAAGAATTCCGCAGGGTGAGCTATGGCTACACCTTC. This gives the protein CASSQEFRRVSYGYTF.

The chain joins TRBV7-9 to TRBJ1-2, with TRBD1 matching 8 bases. Germline V gives CDR1 SEHNR, CDR2 FQNEAQ (reference sequence). The CDR3 contains 16 residues. Trimming cost V 3 bases and J 0 bases; bases outside gene matches: 6. The CDR3: CASSLVGTGSNYGYTF. CDR3 nucleotide sequence: TGTGCCAGCAGCTTGGTAGGGACAGGATCTAACTATGGCTACACCTTC.

The V call is TRBV4-2, the J call TRBJ2-7; 9 bases match TRBD1. Germline CDR1 reads LGHNA; CDR2 reads YNFKEQ. V lost 1 base and J lost 4; bases outside the gene matches: 5. The CDR3 runs to 15 residues. The CDR3 loop reads CASSQGGQGGYEQYF. The CDR3 coding sequence is TGTGCCAGCAGCCAAGGGGGACAGGGTGGGTACGAGCAGTACTTC.

The rearrangement links TRBV28 to TRBJ1-5; D remains unclear. The CDR3 totals 11 residues. V was trimmed by 5 bases and J by 5 bases, leaving 4 bases between them. CDR1 is MDHEN and CDR2 is SYDVKM in the germline V gene. CDR3 in amino acids: CASSPDQPQHF. Written as DNA, the CDR3 is TGTGCCAGCAGTCCCGATCAGCCCCAGCATTTT.

The chain has TRBV6-5 and TRBJ1-4, with D perhaps TRBD1 (5 bases). The germline CDR1 and CDR2 sequences are MNHEY and SVGAGI. The CDR3 runs to 14 residues. V dropped 2 bases and J dropped 4 bases, with 8 bases sitting between them. CDR3 loop: CASSYGGGNEKLFF. The CDR3 DNA sequence: TGTGCCAGCAGTTACGGGGGAGGTAATGAAAAACTGTTTTTT.

The chain combines TRBV2 with TRBJ1-2; 7 bases are a match to TRBD1. The CDR3 is 16 amino acids. CDR1 and CDR2 (germline): SNHLY, FYNNEI. The trim removed 3 bases at V and 8 bases at J, leaving 15 bases unmatched. CDR3 in amino acids: CASSDLLVQGVKGYTF. The DNA of the CDR3 is TGTGCCAGCAGTGATCTATTGGTCCAGGGGGTTAAAGGCTACACCTTC.

Turning to this clone: The same CDR3 is also encoded by other DNA sequences in this sample. The chain carries TRBV7-2 and TRBJ2-7, with unresolved D. This CDR3 has 11 amino acids. Looked up from germline, CDR1 is SGHTA and CDR2 is FQGNSA. Trimming pared 1 base from V and 6 bases from J, leaving 4 bases between. The CDR3 nucleotides read TGTGCCAGCAGCTTAGGAGCCGAGCAGTACTTC. Its translation: CASSLGAEQYF.

The chain is built from TRBV4-3 and TRBJ2-3, with 9 bases matching TRBD2. CDR3 length: 14 residues. CDR1 and CDR2 (germline): LGHNA, YSLEER. With V trimmed by 5 bases and J by 1 base, 1 base remained unmatched. CDR3 region: CASSRTSGTDTQYF. The CDR3 DNA is TGCGCCAGCAGCAGGACTAGCGGCACAGATACGCAGTATTTT.

The J gene is TRBJ2-1, the V gene TRBV28; 7 bases align to TRBD2. Per the germline V gene, CDR1 is MDHEN and CDR2 is SYDVKM. The ends lost 7 bases at V and 0 bases at J; junction bases unmatched: 9. The CDR3 contains 16 residues. The CDR3 sequence is CASNDLAAPSYNEQFF. For the CDR3, the DNA is TGTGCCAGCAATGACCTAGCGGCCCCCTCCTACAATGAGCAGTTCTTC.

The chain links TRBV6-2 or TRBV6-3 to TRBJ1-5; 7 positions agree with TRBD1. This CDR3 region has 14 residues. V lost 4 bases and J lost 2; bases outside the gene matches: 2. The germline CDR1 and CDR2 sequences are MNHEY and SVGEGT. CDR3: CASSLGGGNQPQHF. In nucleotides, the CDR3 is TGTGCCAGCAGTTTAGGGGGCGGCAATCAGCCCCAGCATTTT.

This chain connects TRBV27 to TRBJ2-5, with 9 bases fitting TRBD2. Germline assignment: CDR1 MNHEY and CDR2 SMNVEV (reference sequence). V lost 5 bases to trimming and J lost 0 bases; unmatched junction nucleotides: 25. This CDR3 region has 22 residues. The CDR3 DNA is TGTGCCAGCAGTCCCATCGACAGGGCACGGGGGCTAGCGGGGCTGTACCAAGAGACCCAGTACTTC. It yields the protein CASSPIDRARGLAGLYQETQYF.

The rearrangement links TRBV9 to TRBJ1-1, with D perhaps matching TRBD1 (5 bases). Germline V gives CDR1 SGDLS, CDR2 YYNGEE. Trimming removed 0 bases from V and 11 bases from J, with 8 bases in between. The CDR3 contains 11 residues. The DNA of the CDR3 is TGTGCCAGCAGCGTAGGCGGGGACGCTTTCTTT. As protein: CASSVGGDAFF.

This CDR3 reads CASSAPGTGGYEQYF. CDR3 DNA: TGTGCCAGCAGCGCTCCCGGGACAGGGGGTTACGAGCAGTACTTC. The chain uses TRBV5-4 and TRBJ2-7; 11 bases agree with TRBD1. V trimming: 4 bases; J trimming: 4 bases; junction bases outside the gene matches: 7. Germline lookup yields CDR1 SGHNT and CDR2 YYREEE (reference sequence). CDR3 length: 15 residues.

The CDR3 DNA sequence: TGTGCCAGCAGCCAAGGCAGGGCCAACACCGGGGAGCTGTTTTTT. Translating it yields CASSQGRANTGELFF. This chain joins TRBV3-1 (or the pseudogene TRBV3-2) and TRBJ2-2; tentatively, D is TRBD1 (5 bases). Germline V gives CDR1 LGHDT, CDR2 YNNKEL (reference sequence). V was trimmed by 1 base and J by 2 bases, leaving 8 bases between them. This CDR3 has 15 residues.

This rearrangement joins TRBV5-4 to TRBJ2-3; D is possibly TRBD1 (5 bases). V shed 0 bases and J shed 0 bases, with 17 bases lying between them. This CDR3 has 18 residues. CDR1 is SGHNT, CDR2 YYREEE, per germline (reference sequence). Written as DNA, the CDR3 is TGTGCCAGCAGCTTGGCTCATGGAATCAGGGAAAGCACAGATACGCAGTATTTT. Its translation is CASSLAHGIRESTDTQYF. Full variable domain (outside the CDR3, taken from reference TRBV5-4 and TRBJ2-3): ETGVTQSPTHLIKTRGQQVTLRCSSQSGHNTVSWYQQALGQGPQFIFQYYREEENGRGNFPPRFSGLQFPNYSSELNVNALELDDSALYLCASSLAHGIRESTDTQYFGPGTRLTVL.

This clone has only one observation. This rearrangement joins TRBV27 to TRBJ1-2, with TRBD1 matching 7 bases. This CDR3 is 14 amino acids long. V lost 2 bases and J lost 8; bases outside the gene matches: 8. The V gene's germline CDR1 is MNHEY and CDR2 SMNVEV (reference sequence). CDR3 DNA: TGTGCCAGCAGTTTAGGCGCAGGGGGTCTGGGCTACACCTTC. Residues: CASSLGAGGLGYTF.

The chain joins TRBV19 to TRBJ2-4; 7 bases are a match to TRBD2. The CDR3 totals 14 residues. After removal of 4 bases from V and 9 bases from J, the junction contained 9 bases not matched to a gene. CDR1 is LNHDA and CDR2 is SQIVND in the germline V gene (reference sequence). The CDR3 is CASSTGLERSIQYF. CDR3 DNA sequence: TGTGCCAGTAGTACAGGACTAGAGAGGTCCATTCAGTACTTC.